This TCR beta chain was recorded in a study of T cell clusters in autoimmune cytopenias. According to its frequency, this clonotype is medium-sized. Each sample's input was approximately 0.25 ug genomic DNA, some 40,000 genome equivalents. Multiplex touch-down PCR amplified TRB using TRB-A and TRB-B pools in one tube. Each CDR3 protein gets one entry in TCRdb, which reprocessed the multiplex PCR reads and gives no DNA. This sample's clone table lists some 6,200 distinct CDR3 sequences. This CDR3 region has 13 residues. Germline V gene sequence: CDR1 SEHNR, CDR2 FQNEAQ (reference sequence). This TCR came from a human donor with an autoimmune cytopenia or autoimmune hepatitis (not recorded which). Sequences were obtained from peripheral blood. The rearrangement joins TRBV7-9 to TRBJ2-3; checking the TCRdb D call of TRBD2 is not possible without DNA. The CDR3 region is CASRGTATDTQYF.